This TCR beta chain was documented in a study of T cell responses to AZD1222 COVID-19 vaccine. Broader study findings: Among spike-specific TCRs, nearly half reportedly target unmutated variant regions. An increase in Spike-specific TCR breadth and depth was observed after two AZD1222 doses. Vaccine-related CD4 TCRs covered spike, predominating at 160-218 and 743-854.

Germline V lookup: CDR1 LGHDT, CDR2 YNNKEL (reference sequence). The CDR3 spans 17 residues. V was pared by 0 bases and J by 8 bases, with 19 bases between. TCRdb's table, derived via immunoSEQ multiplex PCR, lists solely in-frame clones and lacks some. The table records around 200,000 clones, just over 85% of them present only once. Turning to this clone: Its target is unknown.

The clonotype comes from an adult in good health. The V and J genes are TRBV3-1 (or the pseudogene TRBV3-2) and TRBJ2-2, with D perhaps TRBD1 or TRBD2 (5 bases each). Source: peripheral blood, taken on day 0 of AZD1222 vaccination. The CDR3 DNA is TGTGCCAGCAGCCAAGATTCGACGCTGCGAGGGGAGGGGGAGCTGTTTTTT. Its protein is CASSQDSTLRGEGELFF.